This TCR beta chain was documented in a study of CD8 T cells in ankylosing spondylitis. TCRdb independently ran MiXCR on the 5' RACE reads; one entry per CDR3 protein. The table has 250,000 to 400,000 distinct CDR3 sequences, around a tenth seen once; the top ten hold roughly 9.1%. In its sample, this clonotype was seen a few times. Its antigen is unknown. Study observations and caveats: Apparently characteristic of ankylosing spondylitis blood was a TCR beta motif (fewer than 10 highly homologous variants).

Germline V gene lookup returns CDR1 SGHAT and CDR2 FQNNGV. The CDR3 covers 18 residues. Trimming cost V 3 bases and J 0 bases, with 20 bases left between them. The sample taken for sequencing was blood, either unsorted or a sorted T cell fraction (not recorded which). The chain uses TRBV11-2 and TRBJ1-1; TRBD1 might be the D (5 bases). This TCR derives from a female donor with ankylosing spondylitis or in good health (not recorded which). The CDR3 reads CASSFVALGRPLNTEAFF. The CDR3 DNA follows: TGTGCCAGCAGCTTCGTCGCGTTGGGACGGCCCCTGAACACTGAAGCTTTCTTT. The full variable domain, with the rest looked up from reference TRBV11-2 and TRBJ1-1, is EAGVAQSPRYKIIEKRQSVAFWCNPISGHATLYWYQQILGQGPKLLIQFQNNGVVDDSQLPKDRFSAERLKGVDSTLKIQPAKLEDSAVYLCASSFVALGRPLNTEAFFGQGTRLTVV.